This note documents a single T cell receptor (beta chain) sequence. Trimming took off 4 bases at V and 2 bases at J, with 9 bases between the two ends. There are 14 residues in the CDR3. Germline-derived CDR1 and CDR2 are MNHNY and SVGAGI (reference sequence). The sample belongs to a study of blood T cell repertoires in COVID-19. The overall study: Whether acute or convalescent, the COVID-19 samples came from the United States, Italy and Spain. T cells, B-cell-depleted T cells, or PBMCs supplied cDNA or gDNA.

In the authors' workflow: Using reference gene primer amplification, nucleated cell counts were estimated. The table came from immunoSEQ multiplex PCR; TCRdb's copy has only in-frame clones and leaves some out. Clonal size and the V and J genes are those of that table, whereas D and trimming came from the DNA. Altogether 200,000 to 250,000 clones are present, 75% to 90% being singletons, with the ten largest covering under 7.5%. This TCR was sampled from a man between 60 and 75 years old who had recovered from COVID-19. The rearrangement joins TRBV6-6 to TRBJ2-1, with D possibly being TRBD1 (6 bases). Specimen: peripheral blood. The DNA of the CDR3 is TGTGCCAGCAGTTCGACAGGTACCTACAATGAGCAGTTCTTC. As protein: CASSSTGTYNEQFF.